The 18 T cell receptor beta chains listed next were all sequenced from one sample in a study of vaccination effects on CD4 cells after COVID-19. Following 10 days of culture, CD4+ T cells were isolated. What these receptors recognize is not known. Only in-frame clones appear in the TCRdb table, and some are missing; sequencing was by immunoSEQ multiplex PCR. The top ten hold roughly 8.7% of the sample, which has 40,000 to 55,000 clones, 74% seen once. Sequenced here: CD4+ T cells from PBMCs cultured without peptide, sampled before COVID-19 vaccination. These receptors were taken from a human donor who had a prior SARS-CoV-2 infection.

The V gene is TRBV21-1, the J gene TRBJ1-4. TRBV21-1 is deemed a pseudogene. The CDR3 sequence is 15 residues long. The chain's CDR3 is CASSKDKVLNEKLFF. The CDR3 DNA follows: TGTGCCAGCAGCAAAGATAAGGTCTTGAATGAAAAACTGTTTTTT.

CDR3 sequence reads: CASSVGRINQPQHF. The CDR3 DNA is TGTGCCAGCAGTGTGGGGAGGATCAATCAGCCCCAGCATTTT. The gene calls are TRBV2 and TRBJ1-5; D is undetermined. V shed 4 bases and J shed 3 bases, with 10 bases lying between them. The CDR3 totals 14 residues. Germline V lookup: CDR1 SNHLY, CDR2 FYNNEI.

The chain has TRBV24-1 and TRBJ1-2, with 9 bases that match TRBD1. Losses at the gene ends were 3 bases for V and 6 bases for J; bases not matched to a gene: 10. Germline loops: CDR1 KGHDR, CDR2 SFDVKD. The CDR3 consists of 16 residues. The CDR3 protein is CATSDGRQGVYHGYTF. For the CDR3, the DNA is TGTGCCACCAGTGATGGGCGACAGGGGGTATATCATGGCTACACCTTC.

The chain recombines TRBV5-1 with TRBJ1-3; D is possibly TRBD1 (5 bases). Germline CDR1 is SGHRS and CDR2 is YFSETQ. CDR3 length equals 14 residues. Trimming took 6 bases from V and 0 from J, leaving 10 bases between them. CDR3 loop: CASTPGGSGNTIYF. Written as DNA, the CDR3 is TGCGCCAGCACCCCTGGGGGCTCTGGAAACACCATATATTTT.

V and J are TRBV12-3 or TRBV12-4 and TRBJ2-5, with 7 nucleotides matching TRBD2. V gave up 6 bases and J gave up 5 bases; unmatched junction bases: 6. This CDR3 is built from 13 residues. CDR3 amino acids: CASSTGTTETQYF. The CDR3 DNA sequence: TGTGCCAGCAGCACCGGGACTACCGAGACCCAGTACTTC.

The chain recombines TRBV6-5 with TRBJ1-5; TRBD1 might be the D (5 bases). This CDR3 is built from 12 residues. The germline V gene encodes CDR1 MNHEY and CDR2 SVGAGI. The DNA for the CDR3 is TGTGGGGCAGGGAATAGCAATCAGCCCCAGCATTTT. Its translation: CGAGNSNQPQHF.

The chain couples TRBV3-1 (or the pseudogene TRBV3-2) to TRBJ2-5, with 11 bases identical to TRBD2. The CDR3 extends over 15 amino acids. The germline gives CDR1 LGHDT, CDR2 YNNKEL (reference sequence). After removal of 6 bases from V and 0 bases from J, the junction contained 3 bases not matched to a gene. The CDR3 region is CASSLGLADQETQYF. The CDR3 DNA sequence: TGTGCCAGCAGTCTGGGACTAGCGGACCAAGAGACCCAGTACTTC.

The rearrangement links TRBV6-5 to TRBJ2-7; D is ambiguous. Germline values: CDR1 MNHEY, CDR2 SVGAGI. V lost 8 bases and J lost 0, with 11 bases in between. The CDR3 length is 13 residues. The DNA for the CDR3 is TGTGCCAGCTACAGAGCCGGCTCCTACGAGCAGTACTTC. It translates to CASYRAGSYEQYF.

CDR3 loop: CASSQMAGPGTQYF. In DNA, the CDR3 is TGTGCCAGCAGCCAAATGGCAGGCCCCGGGACCCAGTACTTC. The chain joins TRBV3-1 (or the pseudogene TRBV3-2) to TRBJ2-5; D ambiguous. Germline loops: CDR1 LGHDT, CDR2 YNNKEL (reference sequence). The CDR3 totals 14 residues. Trimming pared 2 bases from V and 7 bases from J, leaving 14 bases between.

This clone was picked up a small number of times. V and J are TRBV6-6 and TRBJ1-1, with D possibly matching TRBD1 (5 bases). The CDR3 is 14 residues long. Looked up from germline, CDR1 is MNHNY and CDR2 is SVGAGI (reference sequence). With 3 bases removed from V and 1 base from J, the gap between germline ends came to 9 bases. CDR3 nucleotides: TGTGCCAGCAGTTATTCGACAGCGAACACTGAAGCTTTCTTT. Encoded protein: CASSYSTANTEAFF.

This clone is labeled as medium-sized. The genes are TRBV7-9 and TRBJ2-1; TRBD1 aligns across 10 bases. The CDR3 consists of 12 residues. Unmatched junction bases numbered 2, after V lost 7 bases and J lost 8 bases. CDR1 is SEHNR and CDR2 is FQNEAQ in the germline V gene (reference sequence). The CDR3 DNA reads TGTGCCAGCACCGGACAGGGGGATGAGCAGTTCTTC. Protein product: CASTGQGDEQFF.

The chain has TRBV10-1 and TRBJ2-4; D not certain. CDR1 is WNHNN and CDR2 is SYGVQD in the germline V gene (reference sequence). The CDR3 is made up of 16 amino acids. V lost 3 bases, J lost 2 bases, and 14 bases lay in between. The CDR3 is CASSDWRSGSKNIQYF. The CDR3 nucleotides read TGCGCCAGCAGTGATTGGCGGTCCGGGTCCAAAAACATTCAGTACTTC.

This rearrangement joins TRBV3-1 (or the pseudogene TRBV3-2) to TRBJ2-2; the D is unclear. Germline values: CDR1 LGHDT, CDR2 YNNKEL (reference sequence). V was pared by 6 bases and J by 6 bases, with 5 bases between. This CDR3 has 11 amino acids. CDR3 nucleotide sequence: TGTGCCAGCAGAGGAGCCGGGGAGCTGTTTTTT. It translates to CASRGAGELFF.

The table lists this clone with a few counts. The chain couples TRBV3-1 (or the pseudogene TRBV3-2) to TRBJ2-3; D might be TRBD2 (6 bases). CDR3 length: 18 amino acids. Looked up from germline, CDR1 is LGHDT and CDR2 is YNNKEL (reference sequence). Trimming took off 1 base at V and 0 bases at J, with 17 bases between the two ends. The CDR3 sequence is CASSQGVWDLGSTDTQYF. CDR3 sequence (DNA): TGTGCCAGCAGCCAAGGAGTTTGGGACTTAGGTAGCACAGATACGCAGTATTTT.

The J gene is TRBJ2-1, the V gene TRBV5-3; 7 bases align to TRBD2. TRBV5-3 is an ORF for which the function is uncertain. This CDR3 comprises 16 residues. V was pared by 8 bases and J by 3 bases, with 14 bases of the junction left unmatched. CDR3 sequence (DNA): TGTGCCAGCATCCCCACGTGGGAGGGAGTCTACAATGAGCAGTTCTTC. Amino acids: CASIPTWEGVYNEQFF.

The chain has TRBV9 and TRBJ2-2; no clear D. This CDR3 has 15 residues. Trimming removed 1 base from V and 2 bases from J, with 9 bases in between. Germline V gene sequence: CDR1 SGDLS, CDR2 YYNGEE. CDR3 residues: CASSVSRLNTGELFF. The CDR3 region has the DNA TGTGCCAGCAGCGTATCCCGATTAAACACCGGGGAGCTGTTTTTT.

This chain connects TRBV7-9 to TRBJ2-3, with 7 bases matching TRBD2. This CDR3 region has 13 residues. Germline V CDR1 and CDR2: SEHNR, FQNEAQ (reference sequence). The trim removed 4 bases at V and 6 bases at J, leaving 4 bases unmatched. The CDR3 loop is CASSSNSGDTQYF. The CDR3 DNA follows: TGTGCCAGCAGCTCGAATAGCGGGGATACGCAGTATTTT. The full variable domain, completed using reference TRBV7-9 and TRBJ2-3, is DTGVSQNPRHKITKRGQNVTFRCDPISEHNRLYWYRQTLGQGPEFLTYFQNEAQLEKSRLLSDRFSAERPKGSFSTLEIQRTEQGDSAMYLCASSSNSGDTQYFGPGTRLTVL.

The chain joins TRBV11-2 to TRBJ1-1; 8 bases map to TRBD1. Trimming cost V 2 bases and J 0 bases; bases outside gene matches: 5. The CDR3 runs 16 residues. Germline V gives CDR1 SGHAT, CDR2 FQNNGV. The CDR3 coding sequence is TGTGCCAGCAGCTTAAAGTGGGGACAGGTGAACACTGAAGCTTTCTTT. Translation: CASSLKWGQVNTEAFF.